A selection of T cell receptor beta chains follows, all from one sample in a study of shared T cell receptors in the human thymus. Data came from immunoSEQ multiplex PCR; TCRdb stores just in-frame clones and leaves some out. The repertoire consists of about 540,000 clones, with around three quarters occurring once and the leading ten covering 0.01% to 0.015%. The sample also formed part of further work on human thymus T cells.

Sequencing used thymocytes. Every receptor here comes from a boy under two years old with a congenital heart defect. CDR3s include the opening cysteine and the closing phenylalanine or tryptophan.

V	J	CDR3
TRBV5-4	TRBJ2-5	CASSLGQGGETQYF
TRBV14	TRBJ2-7	CASSREGGAYEQYF
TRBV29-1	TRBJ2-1	CSVGENEQFF
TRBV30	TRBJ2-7	CAWAPAQSGTGLSEQYF
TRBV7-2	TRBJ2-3	CASSDTSGSQDTQYF
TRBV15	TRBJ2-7	CATSKTGLGEQYF
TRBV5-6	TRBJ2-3	CASSQDRPPADTQYF
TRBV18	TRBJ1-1	CASSPTGGPNTEAFF
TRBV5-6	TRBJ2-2	CASSETSGTTGELFF
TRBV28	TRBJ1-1	CASSHSTEAFF
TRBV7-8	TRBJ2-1	CASSFGLDSYNEQFF
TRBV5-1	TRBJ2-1	CASGGLAGVLNEQFF
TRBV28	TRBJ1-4	CASSLGGTNEKLFF
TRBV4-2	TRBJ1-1	CASSPSQGTEAFF
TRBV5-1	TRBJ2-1	CASSRTGTGNEQFF
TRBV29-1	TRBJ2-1	CSVEVARQGAGNEQFF
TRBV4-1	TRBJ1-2	CASSQDWSQRGGYTF
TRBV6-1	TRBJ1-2	CASSGPARMNYGYTF
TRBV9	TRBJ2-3	CASSADPGAGLADTQYF
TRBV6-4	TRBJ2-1	CASSDRSGRANNEQFF
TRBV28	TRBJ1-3	CASTRTVSGNTIYF
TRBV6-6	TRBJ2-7	CASGGTGLFEQYF
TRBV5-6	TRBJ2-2	CASSPRLVFYSGELFF
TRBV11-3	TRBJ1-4	CASSRCPVSNEKLFF
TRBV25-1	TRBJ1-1	CASTRPGQGVNTEAFF
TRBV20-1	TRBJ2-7	CSAGLSYEQYF
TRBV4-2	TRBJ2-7	CASSQNSLREDSYEQYF
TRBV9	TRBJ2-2	CASSRELPTGELFF
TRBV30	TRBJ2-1	CAWGTITYSEQFF
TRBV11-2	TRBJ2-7	CASTHRDRGCYEQYF
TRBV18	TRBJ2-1	CASSPGLAGLYNEQFF
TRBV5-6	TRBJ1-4	CASSLGGGKLFF
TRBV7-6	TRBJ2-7	CASSPAGTGTYEQYF
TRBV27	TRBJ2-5	CASSLSYRETQYF
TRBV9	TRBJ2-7	CASSSRTGWHEQYF
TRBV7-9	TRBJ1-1	CASSLDSEAFF
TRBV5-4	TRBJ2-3	CASSVLAGSTDTQYF
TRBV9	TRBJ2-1	CASSPRGRSSNEQFF
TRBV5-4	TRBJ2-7	CASSSSTSGRVESYEQYF
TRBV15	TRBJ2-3	CATSRAQAGFLTDTQYF
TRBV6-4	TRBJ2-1	CASSRTSGEGFNEQFF
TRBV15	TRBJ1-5	CATREGFSQPQHF